The clone carrying this T cell receptor (beta chain) appeared a few times. This record belongs to a study of T cells in Graves' hyperthyroidism and ophthalmopathy. RNA transcripts served as the template for amplifying TCR beta CDR3 regions. Primed by the HTBI set, a first-round RT-PCR was run on the TCR CDR3. One entry per CDR3 protein, called by TCRdb with MiXCR from the multiplex PCR reads. This repertoire shows about 380,000 distinct CDR3 sequences, more than 11% found once; its top ten account for 11%. The CDR3 totals 11 residues. The V end was cut by 7 bases, the J end by 5 bases, with 9 bases between.

This sequence originates from a woman aged 55-70 years with Graves' hyperthyroidism. The rearrangement uses TRBV12-3 or TRBV12-4 and TRBJ2-7; D is unresolved. Specimen: blood. The CDR3, as DNA: TGTGCCAGCATGTATGGTGACGAGCAGTACTTC. This encodes CASMYGDEQYF.